This T cell receptor beta chain was found in a study of blood T cell repertoires in COVID-19. About the research overall: The analysed material was cDNA or gDNA that came from T cells, B-cell-depleted T cells, or PBMCs.

This CDR3 is 16 amino acids long. Looked up from germline, CDR1 is SGHRS and CDR2 is YFSETQ. V was pared by 0 bases and J by 7 bases, with 5 bases of the junction left unmatched. Participants' reported clinical history set cohort assignment. Two negative PCRs, clearance, or symptom resolution characterized the recovered Cohort 3 donors. Sequenced by immunoSEQ multiplex PCR; TCRdb stores in-frame clones only, minus some. This repertoire shows 180,000 or so clones, around 83% found once; its top ten account for 13% to 15%. The clonotype was recovered from a man in his fifties or sixties who had recovered from COVID-19. This chain joins TRBV5-1 and TRBJ2-1; 12 bases match TRBD2. Material: PBMCs or T cells enriched from blood (not recorded which). DNA of the CDR3: TGCGCCAGCAGCTTGGGGACTAGCGGGGCTCGAAATGAGCAGTTCTTC. Translation: CASSLGTSGARNEQFF.